The 14 T cell receptor beta chains given below trace back to one sample, sequenced in a study of T cells after yellow fever vaccination. MiXCR was run by TCRdb on the 5' RACE reads, yielding one entry per CDR3 protein. Here the sample spans 29,000 or so distinct CDR3 sequences, around 4.6% being singletons. Specimen: CD8+ T cells sorted from PBMCs, collected 10 days after the yellow fever booster vaccination. The source is a man aged 25 to 45 who received the YFV17D yellow fever vaccine.

This clonotype was picked up many times. The chain uses TRBV27 and TRBJ2-3; D may be TRBD1 (5 bases). CDR1 and CDR2 from the germline V gene are MNHEY and SMNVEV (reference sequence). The CDR3 covers 15 residues. V lost 2 bases and J lost 1, with 10 bases in between. The CDR3 nucleotides are TGTGCCAGCAGTTTAGCAGGGCCAGGCACAGATACGCAGTATTTT. This codes for CASSLAGPGTDTQYF.

This clonotype has ten or more counts. J is TRBJ1-2 and V is TRBV5-6; TRBD1 aligns across 9 bases. CDR3 length: 15 residues. In germline, CDR1 is SGHDT, CDR2 YYEEEE. V lost 0 bases to trimming and J lost 4 bases; unmatched junction nucleotides: 4. The CDR3 loop is CASSLDRGPGYGYTF. The CDR3 DNA reads as TGTGCCAGCAGCTTGGACAGGGGGCCGGGCTATGGCTACACCTTC.

There are many counts of this clonotype. V usage is TRBV5-6 and J usage is TRBJ1-2, with D possibly matching TRBD1 (5 bases). With 4 bases removed from V and 0 bases from J, the gap between germline ends came to 13 bases. The CDR3 is 15 residues long. The germline V gene encodes CDR1 SGHDT and CDR2 YYEEEE. CDR3 DNA: TGTGCCAGCAGCGGGACCCTGGGAGCTAACTATGGCTACACCTTC. Translation gives CASSGTLGANYGYTF.

This clonotype has at least ten counts. This chain connects TRBV7-2 to TRBJ2-1; perhaps TRBD2 as D (6 bases). V shed 0 bases and J shed 3 bases, with 9 bases lying between them. CDR1 and CDR2 from the germline V gene are SGHTA and FQGNSA. This CDR3 is 15 amino acids long. The CDR3 region has the DNA TGTGCCAGCAGCTTAGCACAGGACTACTACAATGAGCAGTTCTTC. This gives the protein CASSLAQDYYNEQFF.

This clonotype turned up a few times. The chain employs TRBV5-5 and TRBJ1-1, with D hard to call. Trimming took 4 bases from V and 5 from J, leaving 12 bases between them. The CDR3 is 13 amino acids. Germline V gene sequence: CDR1 SGHKS, CDR2 YYEKEE (reference sequence). The CDR3 nucleotides are TGTGCCAGCAGCCCGTGGTGGGGAACTGAAGCTTTCTTT. Translated, it gives CASSPWWGTEAFF.

This clonotype was detected many times. This chain links TRBV25-1 with TRBJ2-1, with 7 bases lining up with TRBD2. Germline lookup yields CDR1 MGHDK and CDR2 SYGVNS. Trimming removed 4 bases from V and 9 bases from J; junction bases left unmatched: 9. The CDR3 has 14 residues. The CDR3 protein is CASSGGSIGFEQFF. In DNA, the CDR3 is TGTGCCAGCAGTGGCGGGAGTATCGGGTTTGAGCAGTTCTTC.

The table lists this clonotype with many counts. The J gene is TRBJ2-3, the V gene TRBV5-5, with no clear D. CDR3 length: 13 residues. Trimming took 0 bases from V and 3 from J, leaving 5 bases between them. Per germline, CDR1 SGHKS and CDR2 YYEKEE (reference sequence). Written as DNA, the CDR3 is TGTGCCAGCAGCTTGGATGTAACAGATACGCAGTATTTT. This encodes CASSLDVTDTQYF.

This clonotype was counted many times. The chain is built from TRBV4-3 and TRBJ2-7, with a possible D match to TRBD1 (6 bases). CDR1 LGHNA and CDR2 YSLEER come from the germline V gene. The ends were cut back, 1 base at V and 0 bases at J, with 10 bases in the middle. The CDR3 loop spans 15 amino acids. CDR3 bases: TGCGCCAGCAGCCAAGGTTACAGGGACTCCTACGAGCAGTACTTC. Protein product: CASSQGYRDSYEQYF.

The sample holds many counts of this clonotype. J is TRBJ2-6 and V is TRBV7-8; TRBD2 might be the D (5 bases). Germline values: CDR1 SGHVS, CDR2 FQNEAQ. V gave up 4 bases and J gave up 0 bases, with 16 bases separating them. The CDR3 has 18 residues. The CDR3 reads CASSSGRGWGSGANVLTF. The CDR3 coding sequence is TGTGCCAGCAGCTCGGGGAGAGGGTGGGGCTCTGGGGCCAACGTCCTGACTTTC.

This clonotype was found many times. The chain has TRBV6-2 or TRBV6-3 and TRBJ2-7; D call uncertain. CDR1 and CDR2 (germline): MNHEY, SVGEGT. The CDR3 is 12 residues long. V was clipped by 2 bases and J by 6 bases, with 8 bases between them. This CDR3 reads CASSYPPREQYF. In DNA, the CDR3 is TGTGCCAGCAGTTACCCCCCCCGCGAGCAGTACTTC.

This clonotype was detected many times. V gene TRBV6-6 combines with J gene TRBJ2-3; D is undetermined. The CDR3 runs 12 residues. Trimming took 2 bases from V and 3 from J, leaving 3 bases between them. Germline V CDR1 and CDR2: MNHNY, SVGAGI (reference sequence). In DNA, the CDR3 is TGTGCCAGCAGTTACAGGACAGATACGCAGTATTTT. Its translation: CASSYRTDTQYF.

There are many counts of this clonotype. The chain links TRBV27 to TRBJ2-7; 9 bases are shared with TRBD2. Germline assignment: CDR1 MNHEY and CDR2 SMNVEV (reference sequence). Germline trimming cut 4 bases from V and 6 bases from J; bases unmatched to any gene: 13. This CDR3 has 16 residues. CDR3 DNA: TGTGCCAGCAGTTACCTCGGGACTAGCAATCCCCTCGAGCAGTACTTC. It specifies CASSYLGTSNPLEQYF.

At least ten counts were recorded for this clonotype. The genes are TRBV6-2 or TRBV6-3 and TRBJ2-2, with D perhaps matching TRBD1 (6 bases). This CDR3 contains 13 residues. Germline-derived CDR1 and CDR2 are MNHEY and SVGEGT. V was clipped by 8 bases and J by 7 bases, with 14 bases between them. CDR3 bases: TGTGCCAGCGGCCACAGGGATTTCGGGGAGCTGTTTTTT. Translated: CASGHRDFGELFF.

This clonotype was recorded at least ten times. V and J are TRBV12-3 or TRBV12-4 and TRBJ2-7; no reliable D call. The V gene lost 2 bases and the J gene lost 3 bases, with 5 bases spanning the gap. The CDR3 has 12 residues. Here the CDR3 reads CASSLWDYEQYF. CDR3 DNA sequence: TGTGCCAGCAGTTTATGGGACTACGAGCAGTACTTC.